This passage covers 28 T cell receptor beta chains from one sample sequenced in a study of shared clonotypes between healthy human individuals. The data were produced by immunoSEQ multiplex PCR, yet TCRdb's version contains in-frame clones alone and is incomplete. Among about 960,000 clones listed, roughly 72% were seen once. Input material: memory CD4+ T cells sorted from blood. Subset: CD45RA-negative fraction. The receptors were gathered from a man younger than 35 in good health.

V gene TRBV12-2 combines with J gene TRBJ1-2; TRBD1 is taken as the D call from the table, unchecked against the DNA. TRBV12-2 is recorded as a pseudogene. The CDR3 extends over 16 amino acids. The CDR3 reads CASRSARTSENYGYTF. The CDR3 nucleotides read TGTGCAAGTCGCTCCGCCCGGACATCAGAAAACTATGGCTACACCTTC.

V usage is TRBV5-6 and J usage is TRBJ2-3; TRBD2 might be the D (7 bases). Germline loops: CDR1 SGHDT, CDR2 YYEEEE. V lost 0 bases and J 2 bases, leaving 13 bases between the germline ends. This CDR3 has 16 residues. In DNA, the CDR3 is TGTGCCAGCAGCTTGGTGGCGGGGGCCTTCACAGATACGCAGTATTTT. This encodes CASSLVAGAFTDTQYF.

V gene TRBV6-1 combines with J gene TRBJ2-5, with TRBD2 identical over 13 bases. V lost 4 bases, J lost 5 bases, and 10 bases stayed unmatched. Germline V lookup: CDR1 MNHNS, CDR2 SASEGT. The CDR3 runs 17 residues. CDR3 in DNA: TGTGCCAGCAGTGGGCTGGAGGGACTAGCGGGACGGGAGACCCAGTACTTC. The encoded protein is CASSGLEGLAGRETQYF.

The sample holds one count of this clone. A far larger clone is only one base removed, so a read error is likely. The chain joins TRBV29-1 to TRBJ1-2; 7 bases align to TRBD1. Trimming took 0 bases from V and 4 from J; bases not matched to a gene: 5. The germline gives CDR1 SQVTM, CDR2 ANQGSEA. The CDR3 length is 14 residues. The CDR3 region has the DNA TGCAGCGTTGAAGAACAGGGGATCCTCTATGGCTACACCTTC. Protein: CSVEEQGILYGYTF.

About this clone: One junction end disagrees with the germline gene, perhaps due to a read error. CDR3 DNA sequence: TGTGCCAGCAGCCCCACGGGGGGCGGGGTCAACGTCCTGACTTTC. It translates to CASSPTGGGVNVLTF. This chain joins TRBV7-2 and TRBJ2-6, with a weak D call TRBD2 (7 bases). Per the germline V gene, CDR1 is SGHTA and CDR2 is FQGNSA. The CDR3 is 15 residues long.

The chain joins TRBV23-1 to TRBJ1-5; 8 nucleotides agree with TRBD1. TRBV23-1 is designated an ORF whose function remains uncertain. The CDR3 spans 15 residues. The V segment lost 7 bases and the J segment 7 bases; nucleotides outside the gene matches: 12. The CDR3 nucleotides read TGCGCCAGCAACCCCCCGGACAGGGTGGTCCAGCCCCAGCATTTT. Protein product: CASNPPDRVVQPQHF.

V is TRBV25-1 and J is TRBJ1-1; D ambiguous. Germline-derived CDR1 and CDR2 are MGHDK and SYGVNS. Trimming removed 4 bases at V and 1 base at J, with 4 bases between. This CDR3 spans 12 amino acids. The CDR3 DNA is TGTGCCAGCAGTGGGACGAACACTGAAGCTTTCTTT. Encoded protein: CASSGTNTEAFF.

CDR3 region: CASGTGLAGRTDTQYF. The CDR3 DNA is TGTGCTAGTGGGACCGGACTAGCGGGACGCACAGATACGCAGTATTTT. This chain connects TRBV12-5 to TRBJ2-3, with 12 bases lining up with TRBD2. CDR3 length: 16 amino acids. Germline trimming cut 6 bases from V and 1 base from J; bases unmatched to any gene: 5. CDR1 and CDR2 (germline): LGHNT, FRNRAP.

The chain uses TRBV4-1 and TRBJ2-6, with TRBD1 matching over 9 bases. This CDR3 region has 16 residues. Germline V lookup: CDR1 MGHRA, CDR2 YSYEKL. V dropped 9 bases and J dropped 0; count of bases not matched to a gene: 6. The CDR3 nucleotides are TGCGCCAGTCGGTCGGGACAGGGCTCTGGGGCCAACGTCCTGACTTTC. It specifies CASRSGQGSGANVLTF.

The gene calls are TRBV6-5 and TRBJ2-7, with 9 bases that match TRBD1. The V segment lost 6 bases and the J segment 3 bases; nucleotides outside the gene matches: 9. CDR1 is MNHEY and CDR2 is SVGAGI in the germline V gene. CDR3 length: 15 amino acids. DNA of the CDR3: TGTGCCAGCAGGTTTTCTGACAGGGGGGTCTACGAGCAGTACTTC. Protein product: CASRFSDRGVYEQYF.

The gene calls are TRBV11-2 and TRBJ1-1, with D possibly matching TRBD1 (5 bases). Germline-derived CDR1 and CDR2 are SGHAT and FQNNGV. The CDR3 contains 14 residues. The V end was cut by 5 bases, the J end by 2 bases, with 12 bases between. The CDR3 region is CASSLQVINTEAFF. The CDR3 nucleotides read TGTGCCAGCAGCCTACAGGTTATCAACACTGAAGCTTTCTTT.

The V and J genes are TRBV4-3 and TRBJ1-4; D gene uncertain. Per germline, CDR1 LGHNA and CDR2 YSLEER. The CDR3 is 16 amino acids. With 0 bases removed from V and 5 bases from J, the gap between germline ends came to 13 bases. The CDR3 is CASSQELVTGNEKLFF. The CDR3 bases are TGCGCCAGCAGCCAAGAATTGGTCACGGGGAATGAAAAACTGTTTTTT.

The V gene is TRBV28, the J gene TRBJ2-7; the D is unclear. Per germline, CDR1 MDHEN and CDR2 SYDVKM. The CDR3 has 12 amino acids. Trimming took 4 bases from V and 5 from J, leaving 9 bases between them. This CDR3 is CASSSQNDEQYF. CDR3 nucleotide sequence: TGTGCCAGCAGTTCCCAGAACGACGAGCAGTACTTC.

This clone was counted only a few times. The chain links TRBV5-1 to TRBJ1-1, with D uncertain. There are 14 residues in the CDR3. V dropped 1 base and J dropped 0 bases, with 7 bases sitting between them. The germline V gene encodes CDR1 SGHRS and CDR2 YFSETQ. The CDR3 region is CASSLSMMNTEAFF. The DNA for the CDR3 is TGCGCCAGCAGCTTGTCTATGATGAACACTGAAGCTTTCTTT.

This clone was seen only a few times. The chain links TRBV5-1 to TRBJ1-5, with D possibly TRBD1 on 5 matching bases. With 0 bases removed from V and 2 bases from J, the gap between germline ends came to 18 bases. From germline, CDR1 is SGHRS and CDR2 YFSETQ. The CDR3 is 18 amino acids. CDR3 DNA sequence: TGCGCCAGCAGCTTGGCCCCCACAGGAGGCCGGGGCAATCAGCCCCAGCATTTT. Translation gives CASSLAPTGGRGNQPQHF.

The chain has TRBV6-5 and TRBJ1-6; 12 bases match TRBD1. V lost 8 bases to trimming and J lost 13 bases; unmatched junction nucleotides: 12. The CDR3 runs 15 residues. Per the germline V gene, CDR1 is MNHEY and CDR2 is SVGAGI. CDR3 nucleotides: TGTGCCAGCGGGGCGACCGGGACAGGGGGCCTTCCCCTCCACTTT. Translation gives CASGATGTGGLPLHF.

The V call is TRBV5-4, the J call TRBJ1-2; D is ambiguous. V gave up 1 base and J gave up 4 bases, with 8 bases separating them. Per the germline V gene, CDR1 is SGHNT and CDR2 is YYREEE (reference sequence). This CDR3 contains 13 residues. The CDR3 DNA sequence: TGTGCCAGCAGCTTGCCAGGAACCTATGGCTACACCTTC. Translated: CASSLPGTYGYTF.

The chain recombines TRBV4-3 with TRBJ2-7; TRBD2 matches at 8 bases. After removal of 0 bases from V and 4 bases from J, the junction contained 14 bases not matched to a gene. Germline loops: CDR1 LGHNA, CDR2 YSLEER. The CDR3 length is 18 residues. CDR3 loop: CASSQENVLSGGPYEQYF. CDR3 sequence (DNA): TGCGCCAGCAGCCAAGAAAACGTTCTCTCGGGAGGGCCGTACGAGCAGTACTTC.

A few counts support this clone. The chain is built from TRBV30 and TRBJ1-5, with D perhaps matching TRBD1 (5 bases). Germline lookup yields CDR1 GTSNPN and CDR2 SVGIG (reference sequence). The V end was cut by 0 bases, the J end by 3 bases, with 9 bases between. There are 14 residues in the CDR3. CDR3 sequence: CAWSVGHINQPQHF. CDR3 coding DNA: TGTGCCTGGAGTGTGGGGCACATCAATCAGCCCCAGCATTTT.

The chain uses TRBV19 and TRBJ2-1; D unclear. Germline V CDR1 and CDR2: LNHDA, SQIVND (reference sequence). The V end lost 4 bases, the J end lost 8 bases, and 6 bases lay between the germline ends. The CDR3 has 11 residues. The CDR3 protein is CASSTIYEQFF. The CDR3 coding sequence is TGTGCCAGTAGTACAATTTATGAGCAGTTCTTC.

The chain links TRBV28 to TRBJ1-6, with 8 bases identical to TRBD1. J lost 8 bases, V lost 6 bases, and 6 bases had no gene match. Germline values: CDR1 MDHEN, CDR2 SYDVKM. The CDR3 is 14 residues long. The CDR3 loop is CASRVGQGYSPLHF. Written as DNA, the CDR3 is TGTGCCAGCAGGGTCGGACAGGGCTATTCACCCCTCCACTTT. The entire variable domain, with the rest obtained from reference TRBV28 and TRBJ1-6, is as follows: DVKVTQSSRYLVKRTGEKVFLECVQDMDHENMFWYRQDPGLGLRLIYFSYDVKMKEKGDIPEGYSVSREKKERFSLILESASTNQTSMYLCASRVGQGYSPLHFGNGTRLTVT.

J is TRBJ1-4 and V is TRBV5-5; D gene unclear. The CDR3 length is 11 residues. Germline V gives CDR1 SGHKS, CDR2 YYEKEE (reference sequence). V was shortened by 5 bases and J by 7 bases, with 6 bases between the two germline ends. The CDR3 sequence: CASRSGEKLFF. The CDR3 DNA follows: TGTGCCAGCAGAAGCGGTGAAAAACTGTTTTTT.

With regard to this clone: Different DNA sequences within this sample yield the same CDR3. The CDR3 sequence is CASEQGTDTQYF. The CDR3 DNA follows: TGTGCCAGCGAACAGGGCACAGATACGCAGTATTTT. The chain uses TRBV7-2 and TRBJ2-3, with a tentative D call TRBD1 (5 bases). Germline V CDR1 and CDR2: SGHTA, FQGNSA. V was pared by 8 bases and J by 1 base, with 7 bases between. This CDR3 spans 12 amino acids.

This clone was observed a handful of times. The chain is built from TRBV4-1 and TRBJ2-6; TRBD1 might be the D (6 bases). V gave up 5 bases and J gave up 0 bases, with 11 bases separating them. Germline V CDR1 and CDR2: MGHRA, YSYEKL. The CDR3 sequence is 16 residues long. This chain's CDR3 is CASSSLGGSGANVLTF. The DNA for the CDR3 is TGCGCCAGCAGCTCGCTAGGGGGCTCTGGGGCCAACGTCCTGACTTTC.

Only a few counts were recorded for this clone. This chain links TRBV6-6 with TRBJ1-2; 8 bases are a match to TRBD1. Germline CDR1 MNHNY, CDR2 SVGAGI (reference sequence). The CDR3 contains 13 residues. Trimming took 7 bases from V and 7 from J; bases not matched to a gene: 8. The CDR3 DNA is TGTGCCAGCAAGGACAGGGAGTATTCTGGCTACACCTTC. Translated, it gives CASKDREYSGYTF.

Remarks on this clone: Different DNA sequences within this sample yield the same CDR3. V usage is TRBV6-5 and J usage is TRBJ2-3; TRBD2 agrees at 9 bases. Trimming took 2 bases from V and 0 from J; bases not matched to a gene: 3. CDR3 length: 16 amino acids. The germline V gene encodes CDR1 MNHEY and CDR2 SVGAGI. The CDR3 spells CASSYGLAGSTDTQYF. CDR3 sequence (DNA): TGTGCCAGCAGTTACGGGCTAGCGGGAAGCACAGATACGCAGTATTTT.

V and J are TRBV10-1 and TRBJ2-2; 8 bases align to TRBD1. CDR3 length: 14 residues. J lost 4 bases, V lost 6 bases, and 4 bases had no gene match. CDR1 and CDR2 (germline): WNHNN, SYGVQD (reference sequence). The DNA of the CDR3 is TGCGCCAGCAGGCAGGACAGGGCCACCGGGGAGCTGTTTTTT. Translating gives CASRQDRATGELFF.

This clone was seen a single time. The gene calls are TRBV10-1 and TRBJ1-1; D gene ambiguous. V lost 3 bases and J 5 bases, leaving 7 bases between the germline ends. Germline V gene lookup returns CDR1 WNHNN and CDR2 SYGVQD (reference sequence). This CDR3 has 12 amino acids. The DNA for the CDR3 is TGCGCCAGCAGTGACAAAGCGACTGAAGCTTTCTTT. It encodes CASSDKATEAFF.